The TCR beta chain under discussion was sequenced for a study of T cell responses to AZD1222 COVID-19 vaccine. Looking at the study overall: Second-dose timings of about 4 or about 12 weeks were pooled.

A note on this clone: Other DNA sequences within the sample encode an identical CDR3.

This table comes from immunoSEQ multiplex PCR, and its TCRdb copy is limited to in-frame clones, with some not included. The sample contains 95,000 to 110,000 clones, over 70% of which appear only once. This CDR3 contains 12 residues. Germline assignment: CDR1 MNHEY and CDR2 SMNVEV (reference sequence). With 4 bases removed from V and 8 bases from J, the gap between germline ends came to 11 bases. The rearrangement joins TRBV27 to TRBJ1-1; D may be TRBD1 (5 bases). The clonotype was recovered from an adult in good health. Sequenced here: peripheral blood, sampled on day 0 of AZD1222 vaccination. The CDR3 sequence is CASSSGAGEAFF. The CDR3 nucleotides are TGTGCCAGCAGTTCCGGGGCAGGGGAAGCTTTCTTT.